Below, 11 T cell receptor beta chains from the same sample are listed, as sequenced in a study of T cell responses to AZD1222 COVID-19 vaccine. Clones were read by immunoSEQ multiplex PCR, and TCRdb kept only the in-frame ones, dropping some. The sample yields 98,000 or so clones, around 85% seen once. This specimen was peripheral blood, taken 28 days after the second AZD1222 dose. These TCRs come from an adult who received the AZD1222 COVID-19 vaccine.

The rearrangement links TRBV3-1 (or the pseudogene TRBV3-2) to TRBJ2-1, with 10 bases aligning to TRBD2. Germline V CDR1 and CDR2: LGHDT, YNNKEL (reference sequence). The CDR3 is 17 amino acids. The J segment lost 4 bases and the V segment lost 4 bases, leaving 10 bases of the junction unmatched. The CDR3 nucleotides are TGTGCCAGCAGCCGACGTAGCGGGGGGAGACGATACAATGAGCAGTTCTTC. It is translated as CASSRRSGGRRYNEQFF.

V and J are TRBV29-1 and TRBJ2-1; possibly TRBD2 for D (6 bases). Germline V gene lookup returns CDR1 SQVTM and CDR2 ANQGSEA. V lost 6 bases to trimming and J lost 2 bases, with 14 bases between them. The CDR3 length is 14 residues. The CDR3 coding sequence is TGCAGCGTCAAGGAGGGGCCTGCCTACAATGAGCAGTTCTTC. Amino acid sequence: CSVKEGPAYNEQFF.

The chain carries TRBV18 and TRBJ1-5; tentatively, D is TRBD1 (6 bases). CDR3 length equals 14 residues. The V and J ends lost 5 bases and 3 bases respectively, with 11 bases between them. Germline CDR1 is KGHSH and CDR2 is LQKENI. CDR3 in amino acids: CASSSGDTNQPQHF. CDR3 bases: TGTGCCAGCTCATCAGGGGACACCAATCAGCCCCAGCATTTT.

This clone has just a few counts. The chain employs TRBV5-1 and TRBJ1-1, with no clear D. This CDR3 contains 12 residues. Trimming left V 4 bases short and J 6 bases short, with 10 bases between. Germline V gene sequence: CDR1 SGHRS, CDR2 YFSETQ. The CDR3 coding sequence is TGCGCCAGCAGCATTGGACGGGCTGAAGCTTTCTTT. It specifies CASSIGRAEAFF.

The genes are TRBV5-5 and TRBJ2-7; 7 bases are a match to TRBD1. The V and J ends lost 6 bases and 3 bases, in that order; junction bases with no gene match: 9. The CDR3 has 14 amino acids. In germline, CDR1 is SGHKS, CDR2 YYEKEE (reference sequence). Here the CDR3 DNA reads TGTGCCAGCAACGACCCGACAGGGCACTACGAGCAGTACTTC. This translates into CASNDPTGHYEQYF. The full variable domain, completed using reference TRBV5-5 and TRBJ2-7, is DAGVTQSPTHLIKTRGQQVTLRCSPISGHKSVSWYQQVLGQGPQFIFQYYEKEERGRGNFPDRFSARQFPNYSSELNVNALLLGDSALYLCASNDPTGHYEQYFGPGTRLTVT.

This chain uses TRBV2 with TRBJ1-5; D perhaps matches TRBD1 (6 bases). Germline V gene data show CDR1 as SNHLY and CDR2 as FYNNEI. Trimming stripped 5 bases from V and 2 bases from J, with 10 bases between. This CDR3 has 14 residues. The CDR3 is CASSTGFGNQPQHF. DNA of the CDR3: TGTGCCAGCAGTACAGGGTTTGGCAATCAGCCCCAGCATTTT.

The chain recombines TRBV9 with TRBJ1-1; D is ambiguous. Germline CDR1 reads SGDLS; CDR2 reads YYNGEE. Trimming removed 3 bases at V and 3 bases at J, with 9 bases between. The CDR3 runs 13 residues. The CDR3 DNA sequence: TGTGCCAGCAGCGCCAGGATGGACACTGAAGCTTTCTTT. Protein sequence: CASSARMDTEAFF.

The rearrangement links TRBV11-3 to TRBJ2-6; D is possibly TRBD2 (7 bases). This CDR3 region has 17 residues. The germline V gene encodes CDR1 SGHNT and CDR2 YENEEA. V gave up 2 bases and J gave up 2 bases, with 13 bases separating them. CDR3: CASSLRGGLAGANVLTF. The CDR3 DNA reads TGTGCCAGCAGCTTAAGGGGGGGTTTGGCTGGGGCCAACGTCCTGACTTTC.

The chain has TRBV29-1 and TRBJ1-3; TRBD1 is a possible D gene (6 bases). The V and J ends lost 6 bases and 3 bases respectively, with 18 bases between them. CDR3 length: 15 residues. Per the germline V gene, CDR1 is SQVTM and CDR2 is ANQGSEA. As DNA, the CDR3 is TGCAGCGTAGCAACAGGGCGGTCGGGTGGAAACACCATATATTTT. It codes for CSVATGRSGGNTIYF.

The chain combines TRBV6-5 with TRBJ2-1, with D maybe TRBD2 (6 bases). V was cut by 5 bases and J by 7 bases, with 18 bases left in between. The length of the CDR3 is 15 residues. Germline values: CDR1 MNHEY, CDR2 SVGAGI. CDR3: CASSRLETEGNEQFF. The CDR3, as DNA: TGTGCCAGCAGTAGGCTTGAGACGGAGGGGAATGAGCAGTTCTTC.

This chain links TRBV10-1 with TRBJ1-5, with 9 positions matching TRBD1. The CDR3 covers 16 residues. Germline-derived CDR1 and CDR2 are WNHNN and SYGVQD (reference sequence). With V trimmed by 0 bases and J by 9 bases, 9 bases remained unmatched. CDR3 region: CASSESWTGEVLPQHF. CDR3 coding DNA: TGCGCCAGCAGTGAGTCTTGGACAGGGGAAGTCCTGCCCCAGCATTTT.